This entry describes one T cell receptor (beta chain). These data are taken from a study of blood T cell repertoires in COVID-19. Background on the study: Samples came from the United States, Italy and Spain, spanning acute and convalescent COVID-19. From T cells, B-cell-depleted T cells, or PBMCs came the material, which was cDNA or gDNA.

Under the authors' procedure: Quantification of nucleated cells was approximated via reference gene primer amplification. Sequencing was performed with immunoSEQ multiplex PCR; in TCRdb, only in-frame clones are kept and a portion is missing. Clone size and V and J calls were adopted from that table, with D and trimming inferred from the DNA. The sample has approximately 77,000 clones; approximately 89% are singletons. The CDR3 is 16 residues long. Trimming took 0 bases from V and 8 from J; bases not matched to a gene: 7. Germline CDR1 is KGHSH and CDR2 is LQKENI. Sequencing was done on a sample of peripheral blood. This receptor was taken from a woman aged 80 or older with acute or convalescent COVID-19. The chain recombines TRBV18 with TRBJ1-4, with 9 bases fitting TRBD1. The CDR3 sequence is CASSPPTGTGREKLFF. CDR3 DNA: TGTGCCAGCTCACCACCGACCGGGACAGGGCGCGAAAAACTGTTTTTT.